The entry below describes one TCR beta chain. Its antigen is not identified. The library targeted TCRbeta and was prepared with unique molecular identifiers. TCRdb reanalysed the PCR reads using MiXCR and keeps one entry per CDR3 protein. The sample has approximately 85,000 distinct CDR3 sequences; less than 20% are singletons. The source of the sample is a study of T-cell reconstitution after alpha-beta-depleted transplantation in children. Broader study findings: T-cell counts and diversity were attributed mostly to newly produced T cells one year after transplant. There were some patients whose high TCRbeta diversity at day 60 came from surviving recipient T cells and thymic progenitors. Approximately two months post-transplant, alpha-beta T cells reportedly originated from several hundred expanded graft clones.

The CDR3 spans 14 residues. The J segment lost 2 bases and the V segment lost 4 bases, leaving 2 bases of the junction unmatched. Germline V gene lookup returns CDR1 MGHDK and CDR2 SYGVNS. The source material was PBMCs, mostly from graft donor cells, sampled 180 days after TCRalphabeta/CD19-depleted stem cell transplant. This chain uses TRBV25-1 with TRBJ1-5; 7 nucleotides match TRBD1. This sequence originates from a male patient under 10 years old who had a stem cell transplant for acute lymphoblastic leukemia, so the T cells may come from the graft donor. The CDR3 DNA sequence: TGTGCCAGCAGTGGTACAGGGGGCAATCAGCCCCAGCATTTT. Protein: CASSGTGGNQPQHF.